Sequencing of this TCR beta chain was carried out in a study of T cell repertoires in ileal Crohn's disease. About the research overall: Thiopurines (around 10) or anti-TNF agents (around 17) were given postoperatively to about half.

TCRB immunosequencing input was roughly 500 nanograms of biopsy DNA per sample. Data came from immunoSEQ multiplex PCR; TCRdb stores just in-frame clones and leaves some out. The table shows approximately 12,000 clones, with roughly four fifths occurring only once. Included were adult ileal or ileocolonic Crohn's patients indicated for ileocolonic resection. Study-wide points: Compared with non-smokers, active smokers at surgery showed more clonal expansions.

Remarks on this clone: What it binds is unknown.

The CDR3 covers 15 residues. Deletions cut 5 bases from V and 3 bases from J, with 14 bases between. CDR1 is SGHVS and CDR2 is FQNEAQ in the germline V gene. The sequenced sample consisted of ileal tissue. This rearrangement joins TRBV7-8 to TRBJ2-4; possibly TRBD1 for D (5 bases). The receptor was isolated from an adult with Crohn's disease. The DNA for the CDR3 is TGTGCCAGCAGCCCCAGGGATCTAGGCAAAAACATTCAGTACTTC. It codes for CASSPRDLGKNIQYF.